One and the same sample provided the 22 T cell receptor beta chains below, sequenced in a study of blood T cell repertoires in COVID-19. TCRdb's table, derived via immunoSEQ multiplex PCR, lists solely in-frame clones and lacks some. The data show 180,000 or so clones, about 83% seen once. Sequenced: PBMCs or T cells enriched from blood (not recorded which). The receptor set was obtained from a woman in her thirties who had recovered from COVID-19.

In its sample, this clone was seen once. The gene calls are TRBV28 and TRBJ2-1; 9 positions agree with TRBD2. This CDR3 comprises 15 residues. From germline, CDR1 is MDHEN and CDR2 SYDVKM. The V and J ends lost 1 base and 10 bases, in that order; junction bases with no gene match: 8. The CDR3 protein is CASSLFVAGAREQFF. In DNA form, the CDR3 reads TGTGCCAGCAGTTTATTCGTAGCGGGGGCCCGGGAGCAGTTCTTC.

The V gene is TRBV18, the J gene TRBJ2-3; D might be TRBD2 (5 bases). The CDR3 length is 17 residues. Per germline, CDR1 KGHSH and CDR2 LQKENI. Trimming pared 4 bases from V and 2 bases from J, leaving 19 bases between. CDR3 in DNA: TGTGCCAGCTCACGGGCTGTCGGGGAAGCCCTCACAGATACGCAGTATTTT. As protein: CASSRAVGEALTDTQYF.

This clone was seen a handful of times. V and J are TRBV9 and TRBJ2-7; 12 bases fit TRBD2. The CDR3 is 17 residues long. V shed 0 bases and J 2 bases; nucleotides not matched to a gene: 6. CDR1 is SGDLS and CDR2 is YYNGEE in the germline V gene. The CDR3 here is CASSVGQGLAGTYEQYF. Written as DNA, the CDR3 is TGTGCCAGCAGCGTAGGTCAAGGACTAGCGGGAACCTACGAGCAGTACTTC.

This rearrangement joins TRBV5-6 to TRBJ2-7, with a possible D match to TRBD2 (5 bases). CDR3 size: 12 residues. Trimming pared 5 bases from V and 0 bases from J, leaving 6 bases between. Germline V gene data show CDR1 as SGHDT and CDR2 as YYEEEE. The CDR3 region is CASSGSSYEQYF. CDR3 in DNA: TGTGCCAGCAGTGGGAGCTCCTACGAGCAGTACTTC. The whole variable domain, remainder taken from reference TRBV5-6 and TRBJ2-7, is DAGVTQSPTHLIKTRGQQVTLRCSPKSGHDTVSWYQQALGQGPQFIFQYYEEEERQRGNFPDRFSGHQFPNYSSELNVNALLLGDSALYLCASSGSSYEQYFGPGTRLTVT.

This chain links TRBV9 with TRBJ1-1; D is unclear. Germline CDR1 and CDR2: SGDLS and YYNGEE. The CDR3 is 12 residues long. Deletions cut 3 bases from V and 3 bases from J, with 6 bases between. CDR3 amino acids: CASSASDTEAFF. In DNA form, the CDR3 reads TGTGCCAGCAGCGCGTCTGACACTGAAGCTTTCTTT.

The V call is TRBV19, the J call TRBJ1-1; TRBD1 agrees at 7 bases. The CDR3 runs 15 residues. V shed 4 bases and J 0 bases; nucleotides not matched to a gene: 5. Germline lookup yields CDR1 LNHDA and CDR2 SQIVND (reference sequence). CDR3 amino acids: CASSTYRGLNTEAFF. Written as DNA, the CDR3 is TGTGCCAGTAGTACATACAGGGGCCTGAACACTGAAGCTTTCTTT.

This clone was counted ten times or more. This sequence joins TRBV18 and TRBJ1-2, with TRBD1 as a possible D gene (6 bases). The CDR3 has 22 residues. CDR1 and CDR2 from the germline V gene are KGHSH and LQKENI. The V end lost 2 bases, the J end lost 2 bases, and 33 bases lay between the germline ends. The CDR3 loop is CASSPVEGGVLWDASRNYGYTF. CDR3 in DNA: TGTGCCAGCTCACCAGTTGAAGGGGGAGTATTATGGGACGCAAGCCGCAACTATGGCTACACCTTC. The full variable domain, rest sourced from reference TRBV18 and TRBJ1-2, is NAGVMQNPRHLVRRRGQEARLRCSPMKGHSHVYWYRQLPEEGLKFMVYLQKENIIDESGMPKERFSAEFPKEGPSILRIQQVVRGDSAAYFCASSPVEGGVLWDASRNYGYTFGSGTRLTVV.

CDR3 region: CAWSDRRDGTGELFF. In DNA form, the CDR3 reads TGTGCCTGGAGTGACAGGCGGGACGGCACCGGGGAGCTGTTTTTT. This sequence joins TRBV30 and TRBJ2-2; possible D gene TRBD2, 6 bases. CDR1 and CDR2 (germline): GTSNPN, SVGIG (reference sequence). V lost 1 base and J 4 bases, leaving 13 bases between the germline ends. The CDR3 loop spans 15 amino acids.

V gene TRBV6-5 combines with J gene TRBJ1-6; TRBD1 matches 7 bases. This CDR3 has 15 residues. The trim removed 10 bases at V and 3 bases at J, leaving 9 bases unmatched. Per the germline V gene, CDR1 is MNHEY and CDR2 is SVGAGI. CDR3 sequence: CATKLTGLYNSPLHF. CDR3 DNA sequence: TGTGCCACCAAGCTGACAGGGCTCTATAATTCACCCCTCCACTTT.

DNA for the CDR3: TGTGCCAGCAGAACCGGGACAACTCAGCCCCAGCATTTT. Amino acid sequence: CASRTGTTQPQHF. The chain recombines TRBV28 with TRBJ1-5; perhaps TRBD1 as D (6 bases). In germline, CDR1 is MDHEN, CDR2 SYDVKM. This CDR3 has 13 amino acids. The germline V and J ends were trimmed by 6 bases and 6 bases, with 12 bases remaining between them.

The chain has TRBV9 and TRBJ1-1; D uncertain. V gave up 3 bases and J gave up 1 base, with 13 bases separating them. The CDR3 is made up of 15 amino acids. Looked up from germline, CDR1 is SGDLS and CDR2 is YYNGEE. The CDR3 bases are TGTGCCAGCAGCGCGACAACGGGGTCGAACACTGAAGCTTTCTTT. Protein sequence: CASSATTGSNTEAFF.

The V call is TRBV9, the J call TRBJ1-2; D not resolved. Germline V CDR1 and CDR2: SGDLS, YYNGEE. The CDR3 has 17 residues. V dropped 0 bases and J dropped 2 bases, with 17 bases sitting between them. The CDR3: CASSVALSVVPNYGYTF. In DNA, the CDR3 is TGTGCCAGCAGCGTAGCCCTCTCGGTGGTACCCAACTATGGCTACACCTTC.

This clone has a single count. The rearrangement uses TRBV19 and TRBJ1-2, with D tentatively TRBD1 (6 bases). Per the germline V gene, CDR1 is LNHDA and CDR2 is SQIVND (reference sequence). The CDR3 contains 16 residues. V lost 4 bases and J 4 bases, leaving 19 bases between the germline ends. The CDR3 protein is CASSTKYRVAAYGYTF. Here the CDR3 DNA reads TGTGCCAGTAGTACCAAATACAGGGTCGCCGCCTATGGCTACACCTTC.

The V gene is TRBV10-3, the J gene TRBJ2-4; D gene unclear. Germline values: CDR1 ENHRY, CDR2 SYGVKD. Trimming pared 2 bases from V and 0 bases from J, leaving 14 bases between. The CDR3 contains 17 residues. In DNA form, the CDR3 reads TGTGCCATCAGTGAGGTCGTTGGCAACCTAGCCAAAAACATTCAGTACTTC. This translates into CAISEVVGNLAKNIQYF.

The V gene is TRBV5-6, the J gene TRBJ1-4; 9 nucleotides match TRBD1. There are 16 residues in the CDR3. J was trimmed by 1 base and V by 6 bases; bases with no gene match: 7. The germline V gene has CDR1 SGHDT and CDR2 YYEEEE. As DNA, the CDR3 is TGTGCCAGCATCAAATACAGGGGGCTAACTAATGAAAAACTGTTTTTT. It translates to CASIKYRGLTNEKLFF.

This clone was picked up a small number of times. The V gene is TRBV25-1, the J gene TRBJ2-7; TRBD1 aligns across 8 bases. Germline values: CDR1 MGHDK, CDR2 SYGVNS. The CDR3 runs 14 residues. The V gene end was trimmed by 3 bases and the J gene end by 3 bases; junction bases not matched to a gene: 4. The CDR3 coding sequence is TGTGCCAGCAGTGAGGACAGGGTGGGCTACGAGCAGTACTTC. Its translation is CASSEDRVGYEQYF.

The chain recombines TRBV28 with TRBJ2-7; perhaps TRBD2 as D (6 bases). CDR1 is MDHEN, CDR2 SYDVKM, per germline. V lost 5 bases and J lost 3, with 11 bases in between. The CDR3 totals 13 residues. CDR3 coding DNA: TGTGCCAGCAGTATCGGGACTCTCTACGAGCAGTACTTC. Translating it yields CASSIGTLYEQYF.

This chain connects TRBV5-1 to TRBJ2-7; D is possibly TRBD1 (6 bases). The CDR3 spans 19 residues. Germline loops: CDR1 SGHRS, CDR2 YFSETQ. V was cut by 1 base and J by 1 base, with 24 bases left in between. For the CDR3, the DNA is TGCGCCAGCAGCTTGCGCCCGGGACAAGAGTCCTTCAGTTCCTACGAGCAGTACTTC. Its translation: CASSLRPGQESFSSYEQYF. Filled out from reference TRBV5-1 and TRBJ2-7, the complete variable domain reads KAGVTQTPRYLIKTRGQQVTLSCSPISGHRSVSWYQQTPGQGLQFLFEYFSETQRNKGNFPGRFSGRQFSNSRSEMNVSTLELGDSALYLCASSLRPGQESFSSYEQYFGPGTRLTVT.

This chain connects TRBV5-4 to TRBJ1-6; perhaps TRBD1 as D (5 bases). Germline loops: CDR1 SGHNT, CDR2 YYREEE (reference sequence). V gave up 1 base and J gave up 7 bases, with 15 bases separating them. The CDR3 is 16 residues long. The CDR3 DNA is TGTGCCAGCAGCTTGAGGTCCCTCAGGACAAATTCACCCCTCCACTTT. It encodes CASSLRSLRTNSPLHF.

This clone was recorded once. This chain links TRBV7-9 with TRBJ2-1; 11 positions agree with TRBD2. Trimming removed 5 bases from V and 6 bases from J; junction bases left unmatched: 12. CDR1 and CDR2 (germline): SEHNR, FQNEAQ (reference sequence). The CDR3 covers 17 residues. The CDR3 DNA reads as TGTGCCAGCAGCCGAAGGGGCCTAGCGGGAGGTTCCAATGAGCAGTTCTTC. Its translation: CASSRRGLAGGSNEQFF.

The rearrangement uses TRBV27 and TRBJ1-6; 9 bases fit TRBD1. Trimming removed 6 bases from V and 9 bases from J; junction bases left unmatched: 6. This CDR3 comprises 14 residues. Germline V CDR1 and CDR2: MNHEY, SMNVEV (reference sequence). CDR3 nucleotides: TGTGCCAGCAGCCCGGGACAGGGAAGTTCACCCCTCCACTTT. This translates into CASSPGQGSSPLHF.

For the CDR3, the DNA is TGTGCCAGCAGCTTAAATACAGGGAACACTGAAGCTTTCTTT. This sequence encodes CASSLNTGNTEAFF. The genes are TRBV11-2 and TRBJ1-1; possible D gene TRBD1, 5 bases. Germline V CDR1 and CDR2: SGHAT, FQNNGV. This CDR3 region has 14 residues. V shed 2 bases and J shed 1 base, with 8 bases lying between them.